Shown below are 22 T cell receptor beta chains from a single sample sequenced in a study of CD8 T cells in ankylosing spondylitis. MiXCR was run by TCRdb on the 5' RACE reads, yielding one entry per CDR3 protein. The sample has around 150,000 distinct CDR3 sequences; about 9.9% are singletons. Sequenced sample: blood, either unsorted or a sorted T cell fraction (not recorded which). These TCRs come from a male donor with ankylosing spondylitis or in good health (not recorded which).

This clonotype was observed a handful of times. The V and J genes are TRBV7-9 and TRBJ2-3; D gene uncertain. The CDR3 runs 12 residues. Trimming cost V 10 bases and J 1 base, with 9 bases left between them. CDR1 is SEHNR and CDR2 is FQNEAQ in the germline V gene (reference sequence). The CDR3 spells CAILSRTDTQYF. CDR3 coding DNA: TGTGCCATCCTCTCCCGCACAGATACGCAGTATTTT.

The V and J genes are TRBV12-3 or TRBV12-4 and TRBJ2-6, with D perhaps given as TRBD1 or TRBD2 (5 bases each). The CDR3 loop spans 15 amino acids. Trimming stripped 3 bases from V and 4 bases from J, with 10 bases between. The CDR3 DNA reads TGTGCCAGCAGTTTTGGGGGATCCGGGGCCAACGTCCTGACTTTC. Protein: CASSFGGSGANVLTF.

The J gene is TRBJ2-1, the V gene TRBV6-1; D gene uncertain. The CDR3 length is 14 residues. V was shortened by 3 bases and J by 16 bases, with 22 bases between the two germline ends. Per germline, CDR1 MNHNS and CDR2 SASEGT. CDR3 sequence reads: CASSDDLHDSMIFF. CDR3 DNA: TGTGCCAGCAGTGATGATTTGCATGATTCAATGATATTCTTC.

In this sample, this clonotype turned up a few times. The CDR3 region has the DNA TGCGCCAGCAGCCATGGGGACAGTTCGAACACTGAAGCTTTCTTT. It specifies CASSHGDSSNTEAFF. The rearrangement uses TRBV5-1 and TRBJ1-1; 7 bases align to TRBD1. V gave up 4 bases and J gave up 1 base; unmatched junction bases: 7. This CDR3 spans 15 amino acids. From germline, CDR1 is SGHRS and CDR2 YFSETQ.

This clonotype was observed many times. The chain couples TRBV27 to TRBJ1-1; possibly TRBD1 for D (5 bases). Trimming stripped 5 bases from V and 1 base from J, with 8 bases between. The germline V gene has CDR1 MNHEY and CDR2 SMNVEV (reference sequence). The CDR3 length is 13 residues. The CDR3 DNA is TGTGCCAGCAGTCTCGGGACGAACACTGAAGCTTTCTTT. Residues: CASSLGTNTEAFF.

There are many counts of this clonotype. V is TRBV10-3 and J is TRBJ2-5; 7 nucleotides align to TRBD2. This CDR3 region has 14 residues. Trimming cost V 3 bases and J 7 bases; bases outside gene matches: 8. The germline V gene encodes CDR1 ENHRY and CDR2 SYGVKD. The CDR3 DNA is TGTGCCATCAGTGATGGCGGGAGCCGTGCGACCCAGTACTTC. Its translation is CAISDGGSRATQYF.

The chain employs TRBV3-1 and TRBJ2-2; 7 bases agree with TRBD1. The CDR3 is made up of 17 amino acids. Looked up from germline, CDR1 is LGHDT and CDR2 is YNNKEL (reference sequence). V lost 4 bases, J lost 0 bases, and 8 bases stayed unmatched. The CDR3 DNA sequence: TGTGCCAGCAGCCCCTTGAGACAGGGATCGAACACCGGGGAGCTGTTTTTT. Protein: CASSPLRQGSNTGELFF. Drawing the rest from reference TRBV3-1 and TRBJ2-2, the complete variable domain is DTAVSQTPKYLVTQMGNDKSIKCEQNLGHDTMYWYKQDSKKFLKIMFSYNNKELIINETVPNRFSPKSPDKAHLNLHINSLELGDSAVYFCASSPLRQGSNTGELFFGEGSRLTVL.

CDR3 nucleotide sequence: TGTGCCAGCAGCTCACCCCTAGCGGGGGGGACCGGGGAGCTGTTTTTT. Protein product: CASSSPLAGGTGELFF. V is TRBV7-2 and J is TRBJ2-2; 12 positions agree with TRBD2. Germline CDR1 reads SGHTA; CDR2 reads FQGNSA. Trimming took 4 bases from V and 5 from J; bases not matched to a gene: 5. The CDR3 is 16 amino acids.

A few counts support this clonotype. The V and J genes are TRBV5-1 and TRBJ1-6; no clear D gene. Germline V gene data show CDR1 as SGHRS and CDR2 as YFSETQ. The CDR3 has 15 residues. Trimming took 0 bases from V and 8 from J, leaving 12 bases between them. This CDR3 reads CASSLDPRRDSPLHF. In DNA, the CDR3 is TGCGCCAGCAGCTTGGATCCCCGTAGGGATTCACCCCTCCACTTT. The full variable domain, its missing parts supplied by reference TRBV5-1 and TRBJ1-6, is KAGVTQTPRYLIKTRGQQVTLSCSPISGHRSVSWYQQTPGQGLQFLFEYFSETQRNKGNFPGRFSGRQFSNSRSEMNVSTLELGDSALYLCASSLDPRRDSPLHFGNGTRLTVT.

In its sample, this clonotype was seen many times. The chain employs TRBV12-3 or TRBV12-4 and TRBJ2-4; D uncertain. V lost 3 bases, J lost 11 bases, and 11 bases lay in between. The CDR3 sequence is 12 residues long. The CDR3 region has the DNA TGTGCCAGCAGTTTTTTGAACTCCTTTCAGTACTTC. As protein: CASSFLNSFQYF.

Concerning this clonotype itself: With a much larger clone just one base away, this may be a read error. The V gene is TRBV5-1, the J gene TRBJ2-1, with TRBD2 as a possible D gene (5 bases). The V gene's germline CDR1 is SGHRS and CDR2 YFSETQ. V was cut by 7 bases and J by 5 bases, with 16 bases left in between. The CDR3 covers 14 residues. Here the CDR3 DNA reads TGCGCCAGCTCCCAAATAGGAGGCGACAATGAGCAGTTCTTC. Translation: CASSQIGGDNEQFF.

Points on this clonotype: Possible read error: a much larger clone is one base away. The rearrangement joins TRBV27 to TRBJ2-1; D not resolved. V lost 6 bases to trimming and J lost 0 bases, with 6 bases between them. The CDR3 is made up of 13 amino acids. The V gene's germline CDR1 is MNHEY and CDR2 SMNVEV (reference sequence). The CDR3 loop reads CASRRSSYNEQFF. The DNA for the CDR3 is TGTGCCAGCAGGAGAAGCTCCTACAATGAGCAGTTCTTC.

This clonotype was found many times. The chain uses TRBV29-1 and TRBJ2-2, with 7 bases lining up with TRBD1. Germline CDR1 and CDR2: SQVTM and ANQGSEA. The V segment lost 7 bases and the J segment 0 bases; nucleotides outside the gene matches: 2. The CDR3 contains 13 residues. The CDR3 here is CSDGTANTGELFF. In DNA form, the CDR3 reads TGCAGCGACGGGACAGCGAACACCGGGGAGCTGTTTTTT.

This clonotype was counted ten times or more. This chain joins TRBV10-1 and TRBJ2-2; D unclear. The V gene's germline CDR1 is WNHNN and CDR2 SYGVQD (reference sequence). The CDR3 runs 13 residues. Trimming took off 5 bases at V and 4 bases at J, with 8 bases between the two ends. CDR3: CASSFTSTGELFF. The CDR3 DNA sequence: TGCGCCAGCAGTTTTACAAGCACCGGGGAGCTGTTTTTT.

This clonotype was seen at least ten times. The genes are TRBV20-1 and TRBJ1-2, with TRBD1 identical over 7 bases. V trimming: 0 bases; J trimming: 2 bases; junction bases outside the gene matches: 6. Germline-derived CDR1 and CDR2 are DFQATT and SNEGSKA (reference sequence). The CDR3 contains 15 residues. In nucleotides, the CDR3 is TGCAGTGCTAGAGACTCCAGGGGGGGCAACTATGGCTACACCTTC. Encoded protein: CSARDSRGGNYGYTF.

The chain has TRBV5-1 and TRBJ2-5; TRBD2 aligns across 12 bases. The trim removed 0 bases at V and 3 bases at J, leaving 6 bases unmatched. Per germline, CDR1 SGHRS and CDR2 YFSETQ. This CDR3 has 17 amino acids. CDR3 amino acids: CASSLDGLAGPKETQYF. The CDR3 DNA reads as TGCGCCAGCAGCTTGGACGGACTAGCGGGGCCAAAAGAGACCCAGTACTTC.

The chain recombines TRBV20-1 with TRBJ2-7; 11 positions match TRBD2. The length of the CDR3 is 17 residues. Germline trimming cut 3 bases from V and 7 bases from J; bases unmatched to any gene: 17. Germline V gives CDR1 DFQATT, CDR2 SNEGSKA (reference sequence). The CDR3 is CSASDASGGTLTYEQYF. The CDR3 DNA reads TGCAGTGCTAGTGACGCTAGCGGGGGGACCCTTACTTATGAGCAGTACTTC.

In its sample, this clonotype was seen many times. This chain connects TRBV3-1 to TRBJ2-1; 7 bases agree with TRBD2. V was clipped by 0 bases and J by 2 bases; unmatched bases: 13. The CDR3 totals 19 residues. Germline V gene data show CDR1 as LGHDT and CDR2 as YNNKEL (reference sequence). CDR3 sequence reads: CASSQEWVAGGTPYNEQFF. CDR3 sequence (DNA): TGTGCCAGCAGCCAAGAATGGGTAGCCGGGGGGACCCCCTACAATGAGCAGTTCTTC.

This clonotype was counted only a few times. The J gene is TRBJ2-2, the V gene TRBV5-1, with D possibly TRBD2 on 5 matching bases. Germline values: CDR1 SGHRS, CDR2 YFSETQ. Trimming cost V 2 bases and J 0 bases, with 11 bases left between them. CDR3 length equals 16 residues. CDR3 region: CASSFGSAPNTGELFF. In DNA form, the CDR3 reads TGCGCCAGCAGCTTTGGGAGCGCACCGAACACCGGGGAGCTGTTTTTT.

The chain has TRBV7-2 and TRBJ2-7; no clear D gene. The length of the CDR3 is 13 residues. Deletions cut 3 bases from V and 2 bases from J, with 8 bases between. The V gene's germline CDR1 is SGHTA and CDR2 FQGNSA. DNA for the CDR3: TGTGCCAGCAGCTTTGTCGGAGCCTACGAGCAGTACTTC. Translated: CASSFVGAYEQYF.

This clonotype was counted at least ten times. The V call is TRBV4-2, the J call TRBJ2-7; the match to TRBD2 covers 9 bases. Trimming cost V 4 bases and J 3 bases; bases outside gene matches: 7. CDR3 size: 15 residues. In germline, CDR1 is LGHNA, CDR2 YNFKEQ. The CDR3: CASSPGLASHYEQYF. In nucleotides, the CDR3 is TGTGCCAGCAGCCCTGGACTAGCGTCTCACTACGAGCAGTACTTC.

This clonotype was picked up a small number of times. In DNA, the CDR3 is TGTGCCAGCAGTGAGGGGGCCTATAATTCACCCCTCCACTTT. It translates to CASSEGAYNSPLHF. The genes are TRBV6-1 and TRBJ1-6; D is perhaps TRBD1 (5 bases). Trimming pared 3 bases from V and 2 bases from J, leaving 5 bases between. In germline, CDR1 is MNHNS, CDR2 SASEGT. The CDR3 is 14 residues long.